Sequencing of this TCR beta chain was carried out in a study of blood T cell repertoires in COVID-19. Background on the study: Italy, Spain and the United States were the sources of the convalescent and acute COVID-19 samples. The analysed material was cDNA or gDNA that came from T cells, B-cell-depleted T cells, or PBMCs.

Per the original methods: From reference gene primer amplification, estimates of nucleated cell counts were derived. Assay: immunoSEQ multiplex PCR; the TCRdb copy retains only in-frame clones and omits some. The DNA gave D and trimming, while V, J and clone size come from that table. The sample shows about 320,000 clones, roughly 85% of them seen only once. Trimming cost V 5 bases and J 7 bases; bases outside gene matches: 2. The CDR3 runs 12 residues. The source material was peripheral blood. The source is a human donor in a cohort sampled during active COVID-19. This chain connects TRBV12-3 or TRBV12-4 to TRBJ2-1; TRBD2 aligns across 7 bases. The CDR3 protein is CASSGGVNEQFF. CDR3 in DNA: TGTGCCAGCAGTGGGGGGGTGAATGAGCAGTTCTTC.